The rows below give T cell receptor beta chains drawn from one sample of a study of shared clonotypes between healthy human individuals. This table comes from immunoSEQ multiplex PCR, and its TCRdb copy is limited to in-frame clones, with some not included. This table has millions of clones, roughly 93% appearing once. Sequencing was performed on naive CD4+ T cells from PBMCs. The receptors derive from a man between 18 and 35 years old in good health. Some clones in this sample may be carry-over from other donors' samples. Each CDR3 is given with its conserved first and last residue. A D gene is named only where the DNA matches it firmly. Size tells how often a clone was seen (once, few, many) or the class of an expanded clone, and some rows leave it out.

cdr3_nt cdr3_aa d_call v_call clone_size j_call
TGTGCCAGCAGTCCCCCAGGGGCAGGGAGGACTGAAGCTTTCTTT CASSPPGAGRTEAFF . TRBV25-1 . TRBJ1-1
TGTGCCAGCAGCCTTTCGACGGGACAGGGAAGTGCTCAGTACTTC CASSLSTGQGSAQYF TRBD1 TRBV14 once TRBJ2-4
TGTGCCAGCAGCTTAGCCAGGGGTCGCGTTTTTGTTGGCTACACCTTC CASSLARGRVFVGYTF . TRBV7-9 once TRBJ1-2
TGCGCCAGCAGCTCTTCACCGGGCGATGAGCAGTTCTTC CASSSSPGDEQFF . TRBV5-1 . TRBJ2-1
TGTGCCAGCAGTGTAAATCGGCTCTACGAGCAGTACTTC CASSVNRLYEQYF . TRBV2 . TRBJ2-7
TGTGCCAGCGGCCCGGCGCCCAAAGAACAAGAGACCCAGTACTTC CASGPAPKEQETQYF . TRBV2 . TRBJ2-5
TGTGCCAGCAGTCAGGGATTCAATCAGCCCCAGCATTTT CASSQGFNQPQHF . TRBV6-1 . TRBJ1-5
TGTGCCAGCTCACAAATCCGGGACACTGATGGAAACACCATATATTTT CASSQIRDTDGNTIYF . TRBV18 . TRBJ1-3
TGTGCCAGCTTGGAGCGGAGCTCCTACGAGCAGTACTTC CASLERSSYEQYF . TRBV6-6 . TRBJ2-7
TGTGCCAGCAGTTACTCCTTGGGACAGATGAACTACGAGCAGTACTTC CASSYSLGQMNYEQYF TRBD1 TRBV6-6 . TRBJ2-7
TGTGCCAGCAGCGAGTATACAACTAATGAAAAACTGTTTTTT CASSEYTTNEKLFF . TRBV5-4 . TRBJ1-4
TGTGCCAGCAGCTTAGTCGCAAACCTAGGGCGGAATGAGCAGTTCTTC CASSLVANLGRNEQFF . TRBV7-6 . TRBJ2-1
TGCGCCAGCAGCTTTTCAGGGGATGGAAACACCATATATTTT CASSFSGDGNTIYF . TRBV5-1 . TRBJ1-3
TGTGCCAGCAGCTTAGCCGGATTGAGCTCCTACGAGCAGTACTTC CASSLAGLSSYEQYF . TRBV7-2 . TRBJ2-7
TGCAGCGTTGAAGGGGGCGTAGCGGGAGGTTACAATGAGCAGTTCTTC CSVEGGVAGGYNEQFF TRBD2 TRBV29-1 once TRBJ2-1
TGCAGTGCAACAGAGGACAATGAGCAGTTCTTC CSATEDNEQFF . TRBV20-1 once TRBJ2-1
TGTGCCACCTCGGGGGACAGGGATTCACCCCTCCACTTT CATSGDRDSPLHF TRBD1 TRBV10-3 . TRBJ1-6
TGTGCCAGCAGCAGTCAGGTGAACACTGAAGCTTTCTTT CASSSQVNTEAFF . TRBV6-6 . TRBJ1-1
TGTGCCAGCAGCTCCTCCCCCGGGACGTTTTACGAGCAGTACTTC CASSSSPGTFYEQYF . TRBV27 . TRBJ2-7
TGTGCCATCGGTGGACAGGGACTAGCTGAAGCTTTCTTT CAIGGQGLAEAFF TRBD1 TRBV10-3 . TRBJ1-1
TGCAGTGCTAGGAAGAATGAGCAGTTCTTC CSARKNEQFF . TRBV20-1 . TRBJ2-1
TGTGCCAGCAGTTTACGCCAGACGTATGGCTACACCTTC CASSLRQTYGYTF . TRBV28 . TRBJ1-2
TGTGCCAGCAACCAACCTAGGGGCAGGGGTGAACTGTTTTTT CASNQPRGRGELFF . TRBV28 once TRBJ1-4
TGTGCCAGCAGCTACAGGGATACACTCGGACTAGCGGGAGCCAAACCCTACGAGCAGTACTTC CASSYRDTLGLAGAKPYEQYF TRBD2 TRBV14 . TRBJ2-7
TGTGCCAGCAGCCCCTCGGCCTCGGGGAGTGGGATCTACGAGCAGTACTTC CASSPSASGSGIYEQYF . TRBV9 . TRBJ2-7
TGTGCCTGGAAGCACGGGGACAGGGAGCATGAGCAGTTCTTC CAWKHGDREHEQFF TRBD1 TRBV30 . TRBJ2-1
TGCAGCGTTGAAGATCTTTGGTGGGCGGATGAGCAGTTCTTC CSVEDLWWADEQFF . TRBV29-1 . TRBJ2-1
TGTGCCAGCAGTGAGAGTGGGCTAGCGGGTGAGCAGTTCTTC CASSESGLAGEQFF TRBD2 TRBV2 . TRBJ2-1
TGTGCCAGCTCACCGGGCACCGAGGCCGAGCAGTACTTC CASSPGTEAEQYF . TRBV18 . TRBJ2-7
TGCGCCAGCAGCTTGGGGACTAGGAGCTACGAGCAGTACTTC CASSLGTRSYEQYF TRBD2 TRBV5-1 . TRBJ2-7
TGTGCCAGCTCACCCCCGATTAAGTCGGGAGCTCAAGAGACCCAGTACTTC CASSPPIKSGAQETQYF . TRBV18 . TRBJ2-5
TGTGCCATCGGGAGAACGATGAACACTGAAGCTTTCTTT CAIGRTMNTEAFF . TRBV28 once TRBJ1-1